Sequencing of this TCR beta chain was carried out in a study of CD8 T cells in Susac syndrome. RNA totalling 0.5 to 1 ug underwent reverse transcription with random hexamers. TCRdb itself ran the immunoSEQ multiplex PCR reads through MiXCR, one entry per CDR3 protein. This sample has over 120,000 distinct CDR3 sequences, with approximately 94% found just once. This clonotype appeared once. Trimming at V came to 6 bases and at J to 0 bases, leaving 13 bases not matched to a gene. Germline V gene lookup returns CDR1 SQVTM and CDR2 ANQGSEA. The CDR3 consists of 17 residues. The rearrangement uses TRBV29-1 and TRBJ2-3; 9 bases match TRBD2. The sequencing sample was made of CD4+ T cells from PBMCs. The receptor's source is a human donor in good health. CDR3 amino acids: CSVPSLSSGTSTDTQYF. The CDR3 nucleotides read TGCAGCGTCCCGTCCCTTTCTAGCGGGACTAGCACAGATACGCAGTATTTT.